Listed here are 28 T cell receptor beta chains from one sample, sequenced in a study of tumor and adjacent non-tumor tissue in lung cancer. Three rounds of nested PCR, following a modified ARM-PCR protocol, produced the TCRbeta library. TCRdb processed the multiplex PCR reads anew with MiXCR; each CDR3 protein has one entry. The table records about 98,000 distinct CDR3 sequences, 80% of them present only once. This sample's RNA came from whole unsorted tissue. More than 3 cm separated this lung sample from the edge of the tumor. Sequencing was done on a sample of distant non-tumor lung tissue. The receptors here all came from a man aged 60 to 69 with small cell lung cancer.

In this sample, this clonotype turned up a few times. J is TRBJ1-1 and V is TRBV24-1; the D is unclear. With 6 bases removed from V and 1 base from J, the gap between germline ends came to 8 bases. The CDR3 is 13 amino acids. The V gene's germline CDR1 is KGHDR and CDR2 SFDVKD. The CDR3 DNA reads as TGTGCCACCAGTTCCCCCGAGAACACTGAAGCTTTCTTT. Protein sequence: CATSSPENTEAFF.

Details on this clonotype: This may be a read error: a much more frequent sequence differs by one nucleotide. The chain employs TRBV28 and TRBJ2-7; D ambiguous. The CDR3 has 14 amino acids. V lost 7 bases and J lost 0, with 13 bases in between. The germline CDR1 and CDR2 sequences are MDHEN and SYDVKM. The CDR3 DNA sequence: TGTGCCAGCATGGATAGATACAGCTCCTACGAGCAGTACTTC. It yields the protein CASMDRYSSYEQYF.

Concerning this clonotype: Its ends do not fully match the called genes, so a read error is possible. V gene TRBV11-1 combines with J gene TRBJ2-1; 13 bases match TRBD2. Germline CDR1 is SGHAT and CDR2 is FQDESV (reference sequence). This CDR3 spans 18 amino acids. The CDR3 loop reads CVNSSESRTSGSGNDQFF. The CDR3 DNA follows: TGTGTCAACAGCTCAGAATCGAGGACTAGCGGGAGTGGTAATGATCAGTTCTTC.

The table lists this clonotype with a few counts. At one of its ends the junction is not consistent with the germline gene, which may arise from a read error. The genes are TRBV5-1 and TRBJ2-3; 13 bases are shared with TRBD2. The germline V gene encodes CDR1 SGHRS and CDR2 YFSETQ. This CDR3 has 16 residues. In nucleotides, the CDR3 is TGTGCCAGCAGCGCGCTACTAGCGGGAGGGACAGATACGCAGTACTTT. Translated, it gives CASSALLAGGTDTQYF.

V usage is TRBV27 and J usage is TRBJ2-5, with TRBD2 matching over 7 bases. V shed 2 bases and J 1 base; nucleotides not matched to a gene: 7. The CDR3 runs to 16 residues. Germline lookup yields CDR1 MNHEY and CDR2 SMNVEV (reference sequence). CDR3 residues: CASSLGTNPSQETQYF. The CDR3 DNA follows: TGTGCCAGCAGTTTAGGGACTAACCCGAGCCAAGAGACCCAGTACTTC.

Remarks on this clonotype: This is likely a read error, given that the CDR3 carries no conserved phenylalanine or tryptophan at its end. The chain couples TRBV6-5 to TRBJ2-1, with TRBD2 identical over 7 bases. This CDR3 spans 15 amino acids. From germline, CDR1 is MNHEY and CDR2 SVGAGI. The DNA of the CDR3 is TGTGCCAGCGGTTACTCTGGGGGGGTGGGTAATGAGCAGTTCATC. Translated: CASGYSGGVGNEQFI.

There are a few counts of this clonotype. This chain joins TRBV6-4 and TRBJ2-1, with 8 bases lining up with TRBD1. Germline trimming cut 5 bases from V and 7 bases from J; bases unmatched to any gene: 7. The CDR3 consists of 14 residues. Germline V gene sequence: CDR1 MRHNA, CDR2 SNTAGT. The DNA of the CDR3 is TGTGCCAGCAGTCCGGGACAGGATAGTAATGAGCAGTTCTTC. Translation gives CASSPGQDSNEQFF.

Concerning this clonotype itself: One end of the junction is discordant with germline, which a read error may explain. The V gene is TRBV20-1, the J gene TRBJ2-1; 9 bases line up with TRBD2. Germline V gene data show CDR1 as DFQATT and CDR2 as SNEGSKA (reference sequence). The length of the CDR3 is 16 residues. The CDR3 is CSAREASGIRVNKQFF. The CDR3 nucleotides read TGCAGTGCTAGAGAAGCTAGCGGGATAAGGGTCAATAAGCAATTCTTC.

Remarks on this clonotype: Being one base from a much bigger clone, this may be a read error. The rearrangement joins TRBV20-1 to TRBJ2-1, with TRBD1 matching 10 bases. The CDR3 is made up of 14 amino acids. Trimming cost V 5 bases and J 8 bases; bases outside gene matches: 9. Looked up from germline, CDR1 is DFQATT and CDR2 is SNEGSKA (reference sequence). The DNA of the CDR3 is TGCAGTGCTGGGACAGGGGTAGAAAACGATGAGCAGTTCTTC. It is translated as CSAGTGVENDEQFF.

There are many counts of this clonotype. This sequence joins TRBV5-4 and TRBJ2-5; TRBD2 aligns across 10 bases. This CDR3 region has 14 residues. Germline loops: CDR1 SGHNT, CDR2 YYREEE (reference sequence). J was trimmed by 10 bases and V by 1 base; bases with no gene match: 7. In DNA form, the CDR3 reads TGTGCCAGCAGCTTGACTAGCGGGGAGGGGGACCAGTACTTC. The encoded protein is CASSLTSGEGDQYF.

Comment on this clonotype: One junction end disagrees with the germline gene, perhaps due to a read error. The gene calls are TRBV5-6 and TRBJ2-1, with 10 nucleotides matching TRBD2. This CDR3 is 15 amino acids long. Germline V CDR1 and CDR2: SGHDT, YYEEEE. The CDR3 region is CVSSLVASGGNEQFF. In DNA, the CDR3 is TGTGTCAGCAGCTTGGTGGCTAGCGGGGGCAATGAACAGTTCTTC. Full variable domain (rest looked up from reference TRBV5-6 and TRBJ2-1): DAGVTQSPTHLIKTRGQQVTLRCSPKSGHDTVSWYQQALGQGPQFIFQYYEEEERQRGNFPDRFSGHQFPNYSSELNVNALLLGDSALYLCVSSLVASGGNEQFFGPGTRLTVL.

About this clonotype: The junction differs from germline at one of its ends, possibly a read error. This sequence joins TRBV6-5 and TRBJ2-1, with 9 bases that match TRBD2. Germline CDR1 reads MNHEY; CDR2 reads SVGAGI. This CDR3 comprises 17 residues. The chain's CDR3 is CACSCSIWGLADNEQFF. In DNA form, the CDR3 reads TGTGCCTGCAGTTGCTCGATCTGGGGACTAGCTGACAATGAGCAGTTCTTC.

This clonotype was counted a single time. An end of the junction does not agree with germline; a read error may underlie this. This chain connects TRBV20-1 to TRBJ2-5, with 8 positions matching TRBD2. Looked up from germline, CDR1 is DFQATT and CDR2 is SNEGSKA (reference sequence). This CDR3 comprises 14 residues. The CDR3 DNA reads as TGCAGTGACCCGGGGGGGCGGGAGTTGGAGACCCTGTACTTC. It is translated as CSDPGGRELETLYF.

This sequence joins TRBV7-8 and TRBJ2-3, with 9 nucleotides matching TRBD1. Germline loops: CDR1 SGHVS, CDR2 FQNEAQ. The V and J ends lost 7 bases and 6 bases, in that order; junction bases with no gene match: 11. The CDR3 spans 15 residues. The CDR3 DNA follows: TGTGCCAGCATCCCGAACAGGGGGCTGGGTGATACGCAGTATTTT. Its protein is CASIPNRGLGDTQYF.

As to this clonotype: The junction does not match germline at one end; this may be a read error. This chain links TRBV5-6 with TRBJ1-1; 7 bases match TRBD1. This CDR3 has 16 residues. Germline V gives CDR1 SGHDT, CDR2 YYEEEE. The CDR3 protein is CASRPGGGYRNTEVLF. CDR3 in DNA: TGTGCCAGCAGACCAGGGGGGGGCTACCGAAACACTGAAGTTTTATTT.

V and J are TRBV4-1 and TRBJ1-2; 7 bases fit TRBD1. This CDR3 contains 15 residues. Looked up from germline, CDR1 is MGHRA and CDR2 is YSYEKL. This CDR3 is CGGSQGQQGNYGYTF. CDR3 bases: TGCGGCGGCAGCCAAGGCCAACAGGGGAACTATGGCTACACCTTC.

Comment on this clonotype: This clone may be a read error of a much larger clone one base away. The rearrangement joins TRBV29-1 to TRBJ2-2; TRBD2 might be the D (6 bases). This CDR3 region has 14 residues. Germline CDR1 reads SQVTM; CDR2 reads ANQGSEA. In DNA, the CDR3 is TGCAGCGTTGAAGATCCGACAGCCGGAGGGGAGATGTTTTTT. Protein product: CSVEDPTAGGEMFF.

Concerning this clonotype: An end of the junction does not agree with germline; a read error may underlie this. The chain uses TRBV5-5 and TRBJ1-2; tentatively, D is TRBD1 (5 bases). Germline lookup yields CDR1 SGHKS and CDR2 YYEKEE (reference sequence). This CDR3 is 14 amino acids long. The DNA for the CDR3 is TGTGCCACCAGCAAGGACCAGGGAACCTATGGCTACACCTTC. Its translation: CATSKDQGTYGYTF.

In the case of this clonotype: A much larger clone lies one base from this, so it may be a read error. The chain couples TRBV5-1 to TRBJ1-5, with D possibly TRBD1 on 5 matching bases. The end of the DNA fits TRBJ2-3 better, so the J call may be wrong. CDR3 length: 12 residues. Germline loops: CDR1 SGHRS, CDR2 YFSETQ. The CDR3 region has the DNA TGCGCCAGCAGAGACAGCAATCAGCCCCAGTATTTT. This sequence encodes CASRDSNQPQYF.

As concerns this clonotype: With a much larger clone just one base away, this may be a read error. CDR3 nucleotide sequence: TGCAATGCTCCGGGACGGTACCAAGAGACCCAGTACTTC. Residues: CNAPGRYQETQYF. The V gene is TRBV20-1, the J gene TRBJ2-5, with D possibly called TRBD1 or TRBD2 (5 bases each). The CDR3 totals 13 residues. In germline, CDR1 is DFQATT, CDR2 SNEGSKA (reference sequence).

This clonotype came up many times. The chain carries TRBV6-5 and TRBJ2-7; a possible D gene is TRBD1 (6 bases). There are 14 residues in the CDR3. Germline V gene lookup returns CDR1 MNHEY and CDR2 SVGAGI. V was trimmed by 6 bases and J by 2 bases, leaving 14 bases between them. CDR3: CASSQHRATYEQYF. As DNA, the CDR3 is TGTGCCAGCAGCCAACACAGGGCGACCTACGAGCAGTACTTC.

Regarding this clonotype: Germline is not matched at one junction end, which may reflect a read error. In DNA, the CDR3 is TGCAGTTCTAGAGACCTAGGGACCAATTCCCTCGGCGATGAGCAGTTCTTC. It encodes CSSRDLGTNSLGDEQFF. This sequence joins TRBV20-1 and TRBJ2-1; D may correspond to TRBD1 or TRBD2 (5 bases each). CDR1 is DFQATT and CDR2 is SNEGSKA in the germline V gene (reference sequence). This CDR3 has 17 residues.

The chain carries TRBV10-1 and TRBJ2-7; TRBD2 is a possible D gene (6 bases). This CDR3 has 14 amino acids. Germline values: CDR1 WNHNN, CDR2 SYGVQD (reference sequence). DNA for the CDR3: TGCGCCAGTAGTGAAGGAGGGAGCCCTAGCGAGCTGTACGTC. It yields the protein CASSEGGSPSELYV.

V gene TRBV9 combines with J gene TRBJ1-5; a weak D match, TRBD1 (6 bases). The length of the CDR3 is 14 residues. The V end lost 3 bases, the J end lost 7 bases, and 14 bases lay between the germline ends. CDR1 SGDLS and CDR2 YYNGEE come from the germline V gene. The CDR3 DNA is TGTGCCAGCAGCGCCTCGACAGGAAACCAGCCCCAGCATTTT. Translated: CASSASTGNQPQHF. The whole variable domain, remainder taken from reference TRBV9 and TRBJ1-5, is DSGVTQTPKHLITATGQRVTLRCSPRSGDLSVYWYQQSLDQGLQFLIQYYNGEERAKGNILERFSAQQFPDLHSELNLSSLELGDSALYFCASSASTGNQPQHFGDGTRLSIL.

As for this clonotype: An end of the junction differs from the germline gene, which may be a read error. The genes are TRBV18 and TRBJ2-2; TRBD2 aligns across 7 bases. The CDR3 is made up of 15 amino acids. Germline V gene lookup returns CDR1 KGHSH and CDR2 LQKENI. The DNA of the CDR3 is TGTGCCAGCACCCGAGCGGGACCGAACACCAGGGAGCTGTTTTTT. Its protein is CASTRAGPNTRELFF.

A note on this clonotype: One end of the junction is discordant with germline, which a read error may explain. The V and J genes are TRBV11-3 and TRBJ2-2, with D perhaps matching TRBD2 (6 bases). From germline, CDR1 is SGHNT and CDR2 YENEEA. This CDR3 comprises 15 residues. CDR3 in amino acids: CANSLGISSGGELSF. CDR3 in DNA: TGTGCCAACAGCTTAGGGATCTCTTCAGGAGGGGAGCTGTCTTTT.

The chain has TRBV11-2 and TRBJ2-1; 8 bases line up with TRBD2. Per germline, CDR1 SGHAT and CDR2 FQNNGV. The CDR3 has 16 residues. J was trimmed by 8 bases and V by 9 bases; bases with no gene match: 18. CDR3 coding DNA: TGTGCCAGTATCCGGGAGGGTGGTACGGCCCTCCATGAGCAGTTCTTC. It codes for CASIREGGTALHEQFF.

The rearrangement joins TRBV5-5 to TRBJ2-7; no clear D gene. V was pared by 5 bases and J by 2 bases, with 14 bases between. CDR3 length: 14 amino acids. Germline V CDR1 and CDR2: SGHKS, YYEKEE (reference sequence). The CDR3 protein is CASSSHTETYEQYF. CDR3 nucleotides: TGTGCCAGCAGTTCACATACAGAGACCTACGAGCAGTACTTC. The full variable domain, rest sourced from reference TRBV5-5 and TRBJ2-7, is DAGVTQSPTHLIKTRGQQVTLRCSPISGHKSVSWYQQVLGQGPQFIFQYYEKEERGRGNFPDRFSARQFPNYSSELNVNALLLGDSALYLCASSSHTETYEQYFGPGTRLTVT.